The 20 T cell receptor beta chains below all came from one sample that was sequenced in a study of blood T cell repertoires in COVID-19. The data were produced by immunoSEQ multiplex PCR, yet TCRdb's version contains in-frame clones alone and is incomplete. The repertoire holds roughly 86,000 clones, 86% seen once, with 4.9% in the top ten. Specimen: peripheral blood. These receptor sequences come from a man between 45 and 60 years old with active or convalescent COVID-19.

V is TRBV27 and J is TRBJ2-7, with D possibly matching TRBD1 (6 bases). This CDR3 has 14 amino acids. Germline V gives CDR1 MNHEY, CDR2 SMNVEV (reference sequence). The V gene lost 1 base and the J gene lost 12 bases, with 19 bases spanning the gap. This CDR3 reads CASSLLSGTRHTYF. The CDR3 DNA reads TGTGCCAGCAGTTTATTGTCGGGGACACGACATACGTACTTC.

This chain uses TRBV6-5 with TRBJ1-5; no firm D call. V was shortened by 7 bases and J by 0 bases, with 13 bases between the two germline ends. The CDR3 is made up of 15 amino acids. Germline CDR1 and CDR2: MNHEY and SVGAGI. CDR3 bases: TGTGCCAGCAACCAGAGGTACGATAGCAATCAGCCCCAGCATTTT. Its protein product is CASNQRYDSNQPQHF.

This clone was seen once. The rearrangement joins TRBV28 to TRBJ1-1; 7 nucleotides agree with TRBD1. The V gene's germline CDR1 is MDHEN and CDR2 SYDVKM. V gave up 2 bases and J gave up 4 bases; unmatched junction bases: 7. The CDR3 is made up of 15 amino acids. Here the CDR3 DNA reads TGTGCCAGCAGTTTACCCCAGACAGGGACCACTGAAGCTTTCTTT. Residues: CASSLPQTGTTEAFF.

This chain connects TRBV24-1 to TRBJ2-2, with a tentative D call TRBD1 (5 bases). This CDR3 region has 14 residues. Trimming left V 4 bases short and J 6 bases short, with 11 bases between. Germline-derived CDR1 and CDR2 are KGHDR and SFDVKD. CDR3 bases: TGTGCCACCAGTGACCTACAGGCTGCCGGGGAGCTGTTTTTT. This gives the protein CATSDLQAAGELFF.

V usage is TRBV6-1 and J usage is TRBJ2-1; D might be TRBD2 (6 bases). From germline, CDR1 is MNHNS and CDR2 SASEGT. The CDR3 length is 13 residues. Trimming cost V 2 bases and J 6 bases, with 8 bases left between them. The CDR3 sequence: CASSELLANEQFF. CDR3 nucleotides: TGTGCCAGCAGTGAATTACTAGCCAATGAGCAGTTCTTC.

The V gene is TRBV27, the J gene TRBJ1-5; tentatively, D is TRBD1 (6 bases). With 1 base removed from V and 10 bases from J, the gap between germline ends came to 11 bases. The CDR3 length is 13 residues. Per the germline V gene, CDR1 is MNHEY and CDR2 is SMNVEV (reference sequence). CDR3 region: CASSLFWDKPQHF. In nucleotides, the CDR3 is TGTGCCAGCAGTTTATTTTGGGACAAACCCCAGCATTTT.

This chain joins TRBV6-5 and TRBJ2-5; D is possibly TRBD1 (6 bases). The CDR3 runs 15 residues. Germline V gene sequence: CDR1 MNHEY, CDR2 SVGAGI. V lost 3 bases to trimming and J lost 2 bases, with 13 bases between them. The CDR3 loop is CASSYGGYLQETQYF. The CDR3, as DNA: TGTGCCAGCAGTTATGGGGGCTATCTTCAAGAGACCCAGTACTTC.

This chain connects TRBV5-1 to TRBJ2-5; D is ambiguous. V lost 0 bases and J lost 1, with 7 bases in between. This CDR3 region has 14 residues. Germline loops: CDR1 SGHRS, CDR2 YFSETQ. As DNA, the CDR3 is TGCGCCAGCAGCTTGGATACAGCCCAAGAGACCCAGTACTTC. Residues: CASSLDTAQETQYF.

This sequence joins TRBV4-1 and TRBJ2-7; D is possibly TRBD2 (6 bases). V gave up 2 bases and J gave up 7 bases, with 15 bases separating them. This CDR3 contains 14 residues. The germline V gene encodes CDR1 MGHRA and CDR2 YSYEKL. The DNA for the CDR3 is TGCGCCAGCAGCCAAACGCCCTGGGGGGATGAGCAGTACTTC. It encodes CASSQTPWGDEQYF.

The chain joins TRBV28 to TRBJ2-7; 12 bases map to TRBD1. This CDR3 is 13 amino acids long. Germline CDR1 is MDHEN and CDR2 is SYDVKM. V was clipped by 6 bases and J by 12 bases; unmatched bases: 9. CDR3 sequence: CASSDSGTGGLYV. The DNA for the CDR3 is TGTGCCAGCAGCGACTCCGGGACAGGGGGCCTGTACGTC.

The chain joins TRBV6-6 to TRBJ1-4, with 8 bases lining up with TRBD1. V trimming: 5 bases; J trimming: 8 bases; junction bases outside the gene matches: 16. CDR3 length equals 17 residues. The germline gives CDR1 MNHNY, CDR2 SVGAGI (reference sequence). In nucleotides, the CDR3 is TGTGCCAGCAGTCCCGACCTTTCAGGGGGCATCGGGGAAAAACTGTTTTTT. Its translation is CASSPDLSGGIGEKLFF.

V and J are TRBV15 and TRBJ2-7, with unresolved D. Trimming left V 0 bases short and J 2 bases short, with 5 bases between. Germline V lookup: CDR1 LNHNV, CDR2 YYDKDF (reference sequence). This CDR3 is built from 13 residues. The CDR3 is CATSRDGPYEQYF. The CDR3 nucleotides read TGTGCCACCAGCAGAGATGGCCCCTACGAGCAGTACTTC.

In this sample, this clone turned up once. V usage is TRBV9 and J usage is TRBJ2-2, with 9 bases lining up with TRBD1. With 2 bases clipped from V and 3 bases from J, the junction kept 2 bases outside the gene matches. This CDR3 region has 15 residues. Germline V gene data show CDR1 as SGDLS and CDR2 as YYNGEE. The CDR3, as DNA: TGTGCCAGCAGCGTCCGGGACAGGGACACCGGGGAGCTGTTTTTT. Amino acid sequence: CASSVRDRDTGELFF.

The rearrangement joins TRBV28 to TRBJ2-2, with 10 bases matching TRBD1. Per the germline V gene, CDR1 is MDHEN and CDR2 is SYDVKM. The junction had 17 bases not matched to a gene; V was cut back by 5 bases and J by 5 bases. The CDR3 has 19 amino acids. DNA for the CDR3: TGTGCCAGCAGTCTAATCCCCTGGTTAGGACAGGGGGGTACCGGGGAGCTGTTTTTT. Encoded protein: CASSLIPWLGQGGTGELFF. Together with reference TRBV28 and TRBJ2-2, the CDR3 gives the full variable domain: DVKVTQSSRYLVKRTGEKVFLECVQDMDHENMFWYRQDPGLGLRLIYFSYDVKMKEKGDIPEGYSVSREKKERFSLILESASTNQTSMYLCASSLIPWLGQGGTGELFFGEGSRLTVL.

J is TRBJ1-1 and V is TRBV7-6; no definite D call. This CDR3 region has 14 residues. Germline V gene lookup returns CDR1 SGHVS and CDR2 FNYEAQ. The V end was cut by 1 base, the J end by 5 bases, with 11 bases between. The CDR3 loop is CASSLGALGTEAFF. The CDR3 nucleotides are TGTGCCAGCAGCTTAGGGGCCCTCGGAACTGAAGCTTTCTTT.

The genes are TRBV2 and TRBJ2-5; tentative D call: TRBD2 (6 bases). From germline, CDR1 is SNHLY and CDR2 FYNNEI. With 0 bases removed from V and 4 bases from J, the gap between germline ends came to 18 bases. This CDR3 is built from 17 residues. DNA of the CDR3: TGTGCCAGCAGTGAAGCGCTACTCCTCCCGGGAGCAGAGACCCAGTACTTC. It encodes CASSEALLLPGAETQYF.

The gene calls are TRBV28 and TRBJ1-4, with a weak D call TRBD1 (6 bases). The CDR3 runs 14 residues. The V end was cut by 7 bases, the J end by 5 bases, with 14 bases between. Germline V lookup: CDR1 MDHEN, CDR2 SYDVKM. The CDR3 sequence is CASTIGGTNEKLFF. CDR3 nucleotides: TGTGCCAGCACCATAGGGGGTACAAATGAAAAACTGTTTTTT. The whole variable domain, remainder taken from reference TRBV28 and TRBJ1-4, is DVKVTQSSRYLVKRTGEKVFLECVQDMDHENMFWYRQDPGLGLRLIYFSYDVKMKEKGDIPEGYSVSREKKERFSLILESASTNQTSMYLCASTIGGTNEKLFFGSGTQLSVL.

V gene TRBV29-1 combines with J gene TRBJ1-3, with TRBD1 as a possible D gene (5 bases). V was shortened by 3 bases and J by 4 bases, with 10 bases between the two germline ends. Germline CDR1 SQVTM, CDR2 ANQGSEA. This CDR3 region has 13 residues. In nucleotides, the CDR3 is TGCAGCGTTGATGGGGGGACGGGAAACACCATATATTTT. It translates to CSVDGGTGNTIYF.

A single count supports this clone. The rearrangement joins TRBV28 to TRBJ2-4; the match to TRBD2 covers 10 bases. After removal of 6 bases from V and 0 bases from J, the junction contained 17 bases not matched to a gene. Germline V lookup: CDR1 MDHEN, CDR2 SYDVKM. The CDR3 consists of 20 residues. DNA for the CDR3: TGTGCCAGCAGCCAAGGACTCAGCGGGGGGGTCTTAATAGCCAAAAACATTCAGTACTTC. It codes for CASSQGLSGGVLIAKNIQYF.

The J gene is TRBJ1-2, the V gene TRBV28; D uncertain. Germline CDR1 MDHEN, CDR2 SYDVKM. The CDR3 covers 12 residues. Trimming left V 2 bases short and J 4 bases short, with 5 bases between. The DNA for the CDR3 is TGTGCCAGCAGTTTAGGGCCCTATGGCTACACCTTC. It is translated as CASSLGPYGYTF.